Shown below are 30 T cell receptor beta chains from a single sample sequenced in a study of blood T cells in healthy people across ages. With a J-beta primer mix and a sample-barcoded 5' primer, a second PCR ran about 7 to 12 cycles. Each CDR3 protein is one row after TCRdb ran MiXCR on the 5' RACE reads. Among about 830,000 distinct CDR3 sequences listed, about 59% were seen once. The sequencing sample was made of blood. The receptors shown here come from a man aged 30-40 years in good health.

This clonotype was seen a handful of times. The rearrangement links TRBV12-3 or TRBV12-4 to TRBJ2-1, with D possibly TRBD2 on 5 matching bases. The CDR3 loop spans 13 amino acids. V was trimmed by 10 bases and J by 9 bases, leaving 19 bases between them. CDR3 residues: CATSGPGDLEQFF. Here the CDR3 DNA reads TGTGCCACCTCCGGGCCCGGGGATCTTGAGCAGTTCTTC.

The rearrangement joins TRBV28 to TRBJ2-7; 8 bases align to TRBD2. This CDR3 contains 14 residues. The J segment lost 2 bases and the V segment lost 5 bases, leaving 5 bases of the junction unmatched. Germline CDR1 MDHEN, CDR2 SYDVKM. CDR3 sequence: CASSPTSGPYEQYF. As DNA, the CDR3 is TGTGCCAGCAGTCCAACTAGCGGCCCCTACGAGCAGTACTTC.

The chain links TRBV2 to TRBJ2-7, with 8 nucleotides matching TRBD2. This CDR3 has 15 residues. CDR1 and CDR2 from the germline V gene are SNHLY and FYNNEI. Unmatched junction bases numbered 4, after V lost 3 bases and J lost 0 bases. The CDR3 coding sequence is TGTGCCAGCAGTGATCAAGCGGGGGCCTCCTACGAGCAGTACTTC. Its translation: CASSDQAGASYEQYF. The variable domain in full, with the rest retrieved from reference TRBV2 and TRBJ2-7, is EPEVTQTPSHQVTQMGQEVILRCVPISNHLYFYWYRQILGQKVEFLVSFYNNEISEKSEIFDDQFSVERPDGSNFTLKIRSTKLEDSAMYFCASSDQAGASYEQYFGPGTRLTVT.

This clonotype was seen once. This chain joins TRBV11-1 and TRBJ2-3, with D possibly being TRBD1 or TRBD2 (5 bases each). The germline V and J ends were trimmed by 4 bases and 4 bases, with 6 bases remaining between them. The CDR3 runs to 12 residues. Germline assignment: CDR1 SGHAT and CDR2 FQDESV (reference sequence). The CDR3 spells CASSWDPDTQYF. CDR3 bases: TGTGCCAGCAGCTGGGACCCAGATACGCAGTATTTT. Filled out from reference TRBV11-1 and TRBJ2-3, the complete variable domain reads EAEVAQSPRYKITEKSQAVAFWCDPISGHATLYWYRQILGQGPELLVQFQDESVVDDSQLPKDRFSAERLKGVDSTLKIQPAELGDSAMYLCASSWDPDTQYFGPGTRLTVL.

The DNA of the CDR3 is TGTGCCAGCTCACCAACCAGTTATGGCTACGAGCAGTACTTC. This translates into CASSPTSYGYEQYF. The rearrangement joins TRBV18 to TRBJ2-7, with D unclear. The CDR3 runs to 14 residues. Trimming stripped 2 bases from V and 3 bases from J, with 11 bases between. Germline values: CDR1 KGHSH, CDR2 LQKENI.

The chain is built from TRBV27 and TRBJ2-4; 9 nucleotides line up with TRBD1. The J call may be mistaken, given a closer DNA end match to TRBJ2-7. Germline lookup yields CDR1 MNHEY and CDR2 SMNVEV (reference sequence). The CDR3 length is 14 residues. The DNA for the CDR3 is TGTGCCGTAACAGGGACAGGGCTCCACTACGAGCAGTACTTC. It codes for CAVTGTGLHYEQYF.

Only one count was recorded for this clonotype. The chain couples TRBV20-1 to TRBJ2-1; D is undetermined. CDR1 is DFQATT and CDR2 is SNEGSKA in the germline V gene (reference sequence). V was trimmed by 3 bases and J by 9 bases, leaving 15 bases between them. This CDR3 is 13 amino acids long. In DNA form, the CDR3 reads TGCAGTGCTAGGGGTCCCGCCCCCGGTGAGCAGTTCTTC. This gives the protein CSARGPAPGEQFF.

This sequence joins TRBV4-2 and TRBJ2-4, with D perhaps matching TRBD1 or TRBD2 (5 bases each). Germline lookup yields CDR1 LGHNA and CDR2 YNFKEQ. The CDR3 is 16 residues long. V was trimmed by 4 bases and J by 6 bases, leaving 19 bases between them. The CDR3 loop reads CASSLDRDLGVNIQYF. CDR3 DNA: TGTGCCAGCAGCCTCGACCGGGACCTCGGGGTAAACATTCAGTACTTC.

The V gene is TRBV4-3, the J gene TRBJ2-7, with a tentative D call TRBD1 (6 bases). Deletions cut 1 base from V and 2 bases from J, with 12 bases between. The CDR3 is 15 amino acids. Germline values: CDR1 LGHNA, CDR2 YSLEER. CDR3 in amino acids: CASSQVTGIAYEQYF. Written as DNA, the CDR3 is TGCGCCAGCAGCCAAGTTACAGGGATCGCCTACGAGCAGTACTTC.

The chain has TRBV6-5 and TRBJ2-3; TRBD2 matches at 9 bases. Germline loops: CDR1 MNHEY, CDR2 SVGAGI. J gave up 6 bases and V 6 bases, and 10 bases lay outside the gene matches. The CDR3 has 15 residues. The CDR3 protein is CASRSYSGGGDTQYF. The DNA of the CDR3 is TGTGCCAGCAGGTCTTATAGCGGGGGAGGGGATACGCAGTATTTT.

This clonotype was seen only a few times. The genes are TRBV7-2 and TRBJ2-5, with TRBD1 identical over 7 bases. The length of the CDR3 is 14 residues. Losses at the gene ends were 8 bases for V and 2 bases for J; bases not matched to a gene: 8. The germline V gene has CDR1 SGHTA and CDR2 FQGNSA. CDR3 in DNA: TGTGCCAGCTCTCGGACAGGCCCGCAAGAGACCCAGTACTTC. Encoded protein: CASSRTGPQETQYF. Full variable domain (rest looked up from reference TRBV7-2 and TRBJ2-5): GAGVSQSPSNKVTEKGKDVELRCDPISGHTALYWYRQSLGQGLEFLIYFQGNSAPDKSGLPSDRFSAERTGGSVSTLTIQRTQQEDSAVYLCASSRTGPQETQYFGPGTRLLVL.

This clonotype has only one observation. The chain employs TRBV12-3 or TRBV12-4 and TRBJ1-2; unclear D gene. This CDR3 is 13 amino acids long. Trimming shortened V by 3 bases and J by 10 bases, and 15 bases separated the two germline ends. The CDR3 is CASSFERGKDYTF. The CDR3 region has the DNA TGTGCCAGCAGTTTTGAGCGAGGGAAGGACTACACCTTC.

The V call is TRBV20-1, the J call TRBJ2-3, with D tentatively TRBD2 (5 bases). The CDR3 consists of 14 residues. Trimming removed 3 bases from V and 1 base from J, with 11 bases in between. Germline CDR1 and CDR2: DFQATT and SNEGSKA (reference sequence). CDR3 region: CSASLQRRTDTQYF. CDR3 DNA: TGCAGTGCTAGTCTCCAGCGGCGCACAGATACGCAGTATTTT.

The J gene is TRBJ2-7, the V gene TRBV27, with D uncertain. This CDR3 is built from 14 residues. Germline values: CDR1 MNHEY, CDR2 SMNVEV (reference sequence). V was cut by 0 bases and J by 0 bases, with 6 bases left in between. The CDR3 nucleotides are TGTGCCAGCAGTTTATCTTGGAGCTCCTACGAGCAGTACTTC. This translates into CASSLSWSSYEQYF.

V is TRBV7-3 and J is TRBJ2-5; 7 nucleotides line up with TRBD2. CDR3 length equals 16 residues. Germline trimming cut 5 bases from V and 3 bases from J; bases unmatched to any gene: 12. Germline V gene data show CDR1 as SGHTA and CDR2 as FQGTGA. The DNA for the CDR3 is TGTGCCAGCAGCCCGCGACTAGCTTCGTTCGAAGAGACCCAGTACTTC. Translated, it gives CASSPRLASFEETQYF.

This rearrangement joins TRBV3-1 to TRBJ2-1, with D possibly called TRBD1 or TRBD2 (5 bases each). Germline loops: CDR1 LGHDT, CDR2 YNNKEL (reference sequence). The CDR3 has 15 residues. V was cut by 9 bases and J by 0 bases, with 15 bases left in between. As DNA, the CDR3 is TGTGCCAGTCAGCCGGGGCGAAGCTCCTACAATGAGCAGTTCTTC. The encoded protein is CASQPGRSSYNEQFF.

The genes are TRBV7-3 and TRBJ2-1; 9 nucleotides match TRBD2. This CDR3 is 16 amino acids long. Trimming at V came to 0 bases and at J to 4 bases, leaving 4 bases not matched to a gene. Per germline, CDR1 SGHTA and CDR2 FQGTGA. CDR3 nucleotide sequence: TGTGCCAGCAGCTTAACGGGGCGGGGGGGGTACAATGAGCAGTTCTTC. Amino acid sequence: CASSLTGRGGYNEQFF.

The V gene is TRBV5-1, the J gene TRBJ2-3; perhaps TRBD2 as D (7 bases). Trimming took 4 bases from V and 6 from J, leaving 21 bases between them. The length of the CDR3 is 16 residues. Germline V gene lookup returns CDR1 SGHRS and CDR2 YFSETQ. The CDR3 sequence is CASSPATGGGVDTQYF. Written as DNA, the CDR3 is TGCGCCAGCAGCCCAGCGACAGGAGGGGGGGTGGATACGCAGTATTTT.

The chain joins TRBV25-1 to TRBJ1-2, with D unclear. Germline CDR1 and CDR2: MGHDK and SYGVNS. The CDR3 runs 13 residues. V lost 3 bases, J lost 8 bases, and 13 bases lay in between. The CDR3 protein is CASSDLEVKGYTF. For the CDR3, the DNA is TGTGCCAGCAGTGATCTCGAGGTGAAGGGCTACACCTTC.

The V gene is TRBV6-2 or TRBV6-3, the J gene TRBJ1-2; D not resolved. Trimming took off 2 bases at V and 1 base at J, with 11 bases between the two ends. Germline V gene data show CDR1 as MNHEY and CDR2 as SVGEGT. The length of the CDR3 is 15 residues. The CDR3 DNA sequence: TGTGCCAGCAGTTACGCGGAATTGGATAACTATGGCTACACCTTC. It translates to CASSYAELDNYGYTF.

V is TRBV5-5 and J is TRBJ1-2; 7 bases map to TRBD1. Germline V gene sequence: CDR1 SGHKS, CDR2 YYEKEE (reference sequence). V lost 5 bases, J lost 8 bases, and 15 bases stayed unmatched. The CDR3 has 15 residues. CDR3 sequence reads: CASRQTADRVRGYTF. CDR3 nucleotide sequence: TGTGCCAGCAGACAAACCGCCGACAGGGTCCGGGGCTACACCTTC.

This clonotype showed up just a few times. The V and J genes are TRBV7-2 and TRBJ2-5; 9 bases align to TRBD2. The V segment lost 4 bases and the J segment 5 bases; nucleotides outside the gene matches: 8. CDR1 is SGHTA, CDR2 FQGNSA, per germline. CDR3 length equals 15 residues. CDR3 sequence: CASSSVGTSSETQYF. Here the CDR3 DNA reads TGTGCCAGCAGCTCTGTCGGGACTAGCAGTGAGACCCAGTACTTC.

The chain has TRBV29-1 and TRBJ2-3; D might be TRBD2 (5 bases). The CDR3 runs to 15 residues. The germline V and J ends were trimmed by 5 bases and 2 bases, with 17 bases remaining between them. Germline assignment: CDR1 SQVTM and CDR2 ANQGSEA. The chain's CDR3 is CSVWMGPSFTDTQYF. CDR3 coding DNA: TGCAGCGTTTGGATGGGCCCTAGCTTCACAGATACGCAGTATTTT.

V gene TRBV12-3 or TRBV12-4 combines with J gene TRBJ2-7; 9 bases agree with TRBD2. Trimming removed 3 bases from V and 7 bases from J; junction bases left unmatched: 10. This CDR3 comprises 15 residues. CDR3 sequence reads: CASSFGEGLAREQYF. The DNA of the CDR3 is TGTGCCAGCAGTTTTGGGGAGGGACTAGCTCGGGAGCAGTACTTC.

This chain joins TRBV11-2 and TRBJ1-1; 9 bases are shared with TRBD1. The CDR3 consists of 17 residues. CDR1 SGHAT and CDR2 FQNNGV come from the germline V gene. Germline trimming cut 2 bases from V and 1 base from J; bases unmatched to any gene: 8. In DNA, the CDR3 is TGTGCCAGCAGCTTACCGGAGGACAGGGGTAAGAACACTGAAGCTTTCTTT. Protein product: CASSLPEDRGKNTEAFF.

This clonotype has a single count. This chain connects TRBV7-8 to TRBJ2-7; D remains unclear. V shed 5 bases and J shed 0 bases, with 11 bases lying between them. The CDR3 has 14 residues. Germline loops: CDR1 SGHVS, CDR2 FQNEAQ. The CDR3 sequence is CASSPWVGSYEQYF. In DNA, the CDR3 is TGTGCCAGCAGCCCATGGGTTGGCTCCTACGAGCAGTACTTC.

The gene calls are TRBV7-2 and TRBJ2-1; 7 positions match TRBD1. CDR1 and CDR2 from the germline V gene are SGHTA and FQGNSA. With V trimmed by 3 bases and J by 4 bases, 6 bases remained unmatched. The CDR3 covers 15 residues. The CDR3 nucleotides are TGTGCCAGCAGCTTCGACCTGGGACAGTACAATGAGCAGTTCTTC. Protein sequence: CASSFDLGQYNEQFF.

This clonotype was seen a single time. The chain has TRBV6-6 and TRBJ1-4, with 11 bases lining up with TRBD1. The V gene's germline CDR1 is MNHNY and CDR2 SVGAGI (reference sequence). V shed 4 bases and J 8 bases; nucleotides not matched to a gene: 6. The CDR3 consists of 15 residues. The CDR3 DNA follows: TGTGCCAGCAGTTCCTCCGGGACAGGGGGAGAAAAACTGTTTTTT. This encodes CASSSSGTGGEKLFF.

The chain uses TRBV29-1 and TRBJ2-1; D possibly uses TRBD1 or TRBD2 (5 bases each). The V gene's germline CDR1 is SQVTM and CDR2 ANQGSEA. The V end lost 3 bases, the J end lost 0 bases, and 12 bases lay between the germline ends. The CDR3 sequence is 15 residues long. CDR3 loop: CSVESGTSSYNEQFF. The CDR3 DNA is TGCAGCGTTGAGTCGGGGACCAGCTCCTACAATGAGCAGTTCTTC.

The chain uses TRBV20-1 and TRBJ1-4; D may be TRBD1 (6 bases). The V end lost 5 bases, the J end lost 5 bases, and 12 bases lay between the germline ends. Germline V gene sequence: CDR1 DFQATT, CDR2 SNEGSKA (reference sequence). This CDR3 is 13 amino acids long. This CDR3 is CSAFTGGNEKLFF. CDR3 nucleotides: TGCAGTGCTTTCACTGGGGGCAATGAAAAACTGTTTTTT.